The rows below give T cell receptor beta chains drawn from one sample of a study of cytomegalovirus exposure and HLA in healthy donors. This table comes from immunoSEQ multiplex PCR, and its TCRdb copy is limited to in-frame clones, with some not included. This table holds approximately 110,000 clones. Source material: PBMCs. The receptors were sampled from a man aged 50 or older in good health and CMV-seronegative. CDR3s include the opening cysteine and the closing phenylalanine or tryptophan. Each record gives: J gene, D gene, V gene, CDR3 DNA, CDR3 protein. The D gene is left open where the match is weak.

>TRBJ2-5|TRBD2|TRBV4-2
TGTGCCAGCAGCCAAATAGCGGGAGGGCCGGAGACCCAGTACTTC
CASSQIAGGPETQYF
>TRBJ2-7|NA|TRBV7-9
TGTGCCAGCAGCTTGACAGGACAGACCTACGAGCAGTACTTC
CASSLTGQTYEQYF
>TRBJ2-3|NA|TRBV2
TGTGCCGCCCCGGGGCGGGACGGCGGGGATACGCAGTATTTT
CAAPGRDGGDTQYF
>TRBJ1-3|NA|TRBV6-1
TGTGCCAGCAATACAGGGATATCTGGAAACACCATATATTTT
CASNTGISGNTIYF
>TRBJ2-1|TRBD2|TRBV7-2
TGTGCCAGCAGCTTAGTGACTTTTTCTAGCGGCCAACGGAATGAGCAGTTCTTC
CASSLVTFSSGQRNEQFF
>TRBJ1-5|NA|TRBV6-1
TGTGCCAGCACCCCGCGGGGGGAGATGCCCCAGCATTTT
CASTPRGEMPQHF
>TRBJ2-7|NA|TRBV29-1
TGCAGCGCCGAGGGGGATTCAGGCGAGCAGTACTTC
CSAEGDSGEQYF
>TRBJ2-1|NA|TRBV18
TGTGCCAGCTCACCATTGGGGGGGCTTTACAATGAGCAGTTCTTC
CASSPLGGLYNEQFF
>TRBJ2-5|NA|TRBV18
TGTGCCAGCTCGCGAGACCGGACGGGGGAGACCCAGTACTTC
CASSRDRTGETQYF
>TRBJ1-1|TRBD1|TRBV19
TGTGCCAGCGAAAGGGACAGGGGTGTTTGGACTGAAGCTTTCTTT
CASERDRGVWTEAFF
>TRBJ1-1|NA|TRBV20-1
TGCAGTGCTCGGAGACAGGTTGAAGCTTTCTTT
CSARRQVEAFF
>TRBJ2-1|TRBD2|TRBV7-3
TGTGCCAGCAGCCATCGACTAGCGGGAGTGCATGAGCAGTTCTTC
CASSHRLAGVHEQFF
>TRBJ2-7|NA|TRBV5-4
TGTGCCAGCAGCTTGGGTCAGGGGCATTCCTCCTACGAGCAGTACTTC
CASSLGQGHSSYEQYF
>TRBJ1-3|NA|TRBV19
TGTGCCAGTAGTATAAGCGGGGTTAACACCATATATTTT
CASSISGVNTIYF
>TRBJ2-7|TRBD1|TRBV4-1
TGCGCCAGCAGCGCGTCGACAGGGTACGACGAGCAGTACTTC
CASSASTGYDEQYF
>TRBJ2-7|NA|TRBV6-5
TGTGCCAGCAGACCCCCCGGGACATGGGGATTCGAGCAGTACTTC
CASRPPGTWGFEQYF
>TRBJ2-7|TRBD1|TRBV2
TGTGCCAGCAGTCTGGGGACAGGGGGCTACGAGCAGTACTTC
CASSLGTGGYEQYF
>TRBJ1-3|NA|TRBV7-2
TGTGCCAGCAGCTTAGAGGCAGGTGCTGGAAACACCATATATTTT
CASSLEAGAGNTIYF
>TRBJ2-1|NA|TRBV7-3
TGTGCCAGCAGCTTAGGTAGCGGAGGCTACAATGAGCAGTTCTTC
CASSLGSGGYNEQFF
>TRBJ1-2|TRBD1|TRBV29-1
TGCAGCGTTGATTCCAGGGGGGACAGGGAATCGGTCTCTAGTGGCTACACCTTC
CSVDSRGDRESVSSGYTF
>TRBJ2-7|NA|TRBV7-2
TGTGCCAGCAGCTTAGAAGTCCTGAGCTCCTACGAGCAGTACTTC
CASSLEVLSSYEQYF
>TRBJ2-7|NA|TRBV18
TGTGCCAGCTCACCACCATCCCGGGGGAGCTACGAGCAGTACTTC
CASSPPSRGSYEQYF
>TRBJ2-3|NA|TRBV27
TGTGCCAGCAGTTTCTCAGTCGTATCTACGCAGTATTTT
CASSFSVVSTQYF
>TRBJ2-1|TRBD1|TRBV19
TGTGCCAGTAAGCGGGACAGGGGCTCCTACAATGAGCAGTTCTTC
CASKRDRGSYNEQFF
>TRBJ2-7|NA|TRBV11-3
TGTGCCAGCAGCTTTACAGGGAACGCCTACGAGCAGTACTTC
CASSFTGNAYEQYF
>TRBJ1-2|NA|TRBV6-6
TGTGCCAGCACCATACGTTGGGGGGACTATGGCTACACCTTC
CASTIRWGDYGYTF
>TRBJ1-5|NA|TRBV19
TGTGCCAGTAGTATAGTGCGAGGGAATCAGCCCCAGCATTTT
CASSIVRGNQPQHF
>TRBJ1-3|NA|TRBV6-5
TGTGCCAGCAGTTACTCGAGAGATACGGGAAACACCATATATTTT
CASSYSRDTGNTIYF
>TRBJ1-2|NA|TRBV5-4
TGTGCCAGCAGCTTTGACGGACAGATATCTAACTATGGCTACACCTTC
CASSFDGQISNYGYTF
>TRBJ2-1|NA|TRBV6-5
TGTGCCAGCAGTTCGACTACACGTGAGCAGTTCTTC
CASSSTTREQFF
>TRBJ2-7|NA|TRBV7-6
TGTGCCAGCAGCTTAGGCACATACGAGCAGTACTTC
CASSLGTYEQYF
>TRBJ2-7|NA|TRBV21-1
TGTGCCAGAAGAGGGCTAGCCTACGAGCAGTACTTC
CARRGLAYEQYF
>TRBJ1-2|TRBD1|TRBV7-6
TGTGCCAGCAGCGAGGGACAGGGAAGAGGTGGCTACACCTTC
CASSEGQGRGGYTF
>TRBJ1-4|NA|TRBV5-1
TGCGCCAGCAGCCCGACACAGGGAGCAGGTGAAAAACTGTTTTTT
CASSPTQGAGEKLFF
>TRBJ1-4|NA|TRBV5-1
TGCGCCAGCAGGACAGGCCCAAATGAAAAACTGTTTTTT
CASRTGPNEKLFF
>TRBJ2-3|TRBD2|TRBV5-1
TGCGCCAGCAGCCCGGCGACTAGCGGCCCCACAGATACGCAGTATTTT
CASSPATSGPTDTQYF
>TRBJ2-2|NA|TRBV5-1
TGCGCCAGCAGCTGGACGACAGCGGGTACCGGGGAGCTGTTTTTT
CASSWTTAGTGELFF
>TRBJ2-7|TRBD1|TRBV7-4
TGTGCCAGCAGCTTTGGGACAGGAGTCCCCTACGAGCAGTACTTC
CASSFGTGVPYEQYF
>TRBJ1-6|NA|TRBV7-2
TGTGCCAGCAGCCCCGACAGGAGCTCCTATAATTCACCCCTCCACTTT
CASSPDRSSYNSPLHF
>TRBJ1-1|NA|TRBV13
TGTGCCAGCAGCTTAGCCTCCCCACAGGGAAGCACTGAAGCTTTCTTT
CASSLASPQGSTEAFF
>TRBJ1-6|NA|TRBV6-5
TGTGCCAGCAGTTACAACGGGGGGAATTCACCCCTCCACTTT
CASSYNGGNSPLHF
>TRBJ2-6|NA|TRBV4-3
TGCGCCAGCAGCCAACACCTCCCCGACAGGCTAGCATCTGGGGCCAACGTCCTGACTTTC
CASSQHLPDRLASGANVLTF
>TRBJ1-2|NA|TRBV2
TGTGCCAGCAGCCTGGACAGAGGGACCGTCTATGGCTACACCTTC
CASSLDRGTVYGYTF
>TRBJ1-2|TRBD1|TRBV7-2
TGTGCCAGCAGGACAGGGGCTAACTATGGCTACACCTTC
CASRTGANYGYTF
>TRBJ1-2|NA|TRBV6-1
TGTGCCAGCAGTGAAGGGGGGGGAGGCTATGGCTACACCTTC
CASSEGGGGYGYTF
>TRBJ1-2|NA|TRBV7-2
TGTGCCAGCAGCTTAGCGGACAGAATAGGAGGCTACACCTTC
CASSLADRIGGYTF
>TRBJ1-1|NA|TRBV6-5
TGTGCCAGCAGTTACGGTTGGCAGAACACTGAAGCTTTCTTT
CASSYGWQNTEAFF
>TRBJ2-7|TRBD1|TRBV4-3
TGCGCCAGCAGCCTGGACAGGGGAGGCTACGAGCAGTACTTC
CASSLDRGGYEQYF
>TRBJ1-4|NA|TRBV25-1
TGTGCCAGCAGTGATCCGGCAACTAATGAAAAACTGTTTTTT
CASSDPATNEKLFF
>TRBJ1-2|TRBD1|TRBV6-5
TGTGCCAGCAGTCGGGACAGTACTAACTATGGCTACACCTTC
CASSRDSTNYGYTF
>TRBJ1-6|NA|TRBV7-2
TGTGCCAGCAGCCCATATAGGGGGTTGGGTAATTCACCCCTCCACTTT
CASSPYRGLGNSPLHF
>TRBJ1-5|NA|TRBV6-1
TGTGCCAGCAGTGATATTAGTTCAGGGGATCAGCCCCAGCATTTT
CASSDISSGDQPQHF
>TRBJ1-1|NA|TRBV7-9
TGTGCCAGCAGCTTCCCGACAAGGGGCACTGAAGCTTTCTTT
CASSFPTRGTEAFF
>TRBJ1-4|TRBD1|TRBV19
TGTGCCAGTAGTATCAGAGGGGGCGGTGAAAAACTGTTTTTT
CASSIRGGGEKLFF
>TRBJ1-5|TRBD1|TRBV15
TGTGCCACCAGCCGACAGGGGAGCAATCAGCCCCAGCATTTT
CATSRQGSNQPQHF
>TRBJ1-1|NA|TRBV20-1
TGCAGTGCCCCTCGCGACACTGAAGCTTTCTTT
CSAPRDTEAFF
>TRBJ1-2|NA|TRBV7-3
TGTGCCAGCAGCCCCGAGGCGAACTATGGCTACACCTTC
CASSPEANYGYTF
>TRBJ1-2|NA|TRBV4-3
TGCGCCAGCAGCCAAGACCGCGGGGATCAAGGCTGGACCTTC
CASSQDRGDQGWTF
>TRBJ1-1|NA|TRBV19
TGTGCCAGCTCGATGAATACTGCGACTCGAGGGAAGGCTTTCTTT
CASSMNTATRGKAFF
>TRBJ1-4|TRBD1|TRBV5-1
TGCGCCAGCAGCTGGGTACAGGGGACTAATGAAAAACTGTTTTTT
CASSWVQGTNEKLFF